This is a list of T cell receptor beta chains from one sample in a study of blood T cell repertoires in COVID-19. TCRdb's copy holds only in-frame clones and misses some; the assay was immunoSEQ multiplex PCR. The sample holds roughly 240,000 clones, around 80% seen once. Sequenced input: peripheral blood. The receptor source for this set is a woman of 80 years or more with acute or convalescent COVID-19. Both conserved end residues are part of each CDR3. The order of the fields is CDR3 length, V gene, CDR3 protein.

>17|TRBV7-9
CASSDSTGTSGQETQYF
>14|TRBV28
CASSTPGPNYGYTF
>18|TRBV5-5
CASSPSPMVATISYEQYF
>16|TRBV28
CASKRPGTGGSRGYTF
>14|TRBV2
CACTAGGARETQYF
>14|TRBV6-6
CASTRGTGGTEAFF
>13|TRBV6-6
CASKQGDFQPQHF
>13|TRBV5-1
CASSFRENTEAFF
>15|TRBV28
CASSFYGQGDPGAFF
>15|TRBV5-1
CASKGLAGYGYEQYF
>15|TRBV4-3
CASSLGQVSTGELFF
>18|TRBV9
CASSVTRTGVKRNTEAFF
>11|TRBV20-1
CSAGQEGRAFF
>11|TRBV7-2
CASSTHREGTF
>16|TRBV5-1
CASSLASGTGKYEQYF
>15|TRBV5-5
CASSLSTGGRNTIYF
>18|TRBV5-1
CASSDTLLGGQNTGELFF
>16|TRBV28
CASSLRGFGTGETQYF
>16|TRBV5-1
CASSFPAGGWPDTQYF
>15|TRBV18
CASSPTSGSINEQYF
>16|TRBV6-5
CASSSGGQLRNQPQHF
>11|TRBV2
CASSEYYEQYF
>14|TRBV6-5
CASRGQGQTYEQYF
>15|TRBV28
CASSLQTGEGQPQHF
>13|TRBV2
CASSWQSNQPQHF
>11|TRBV6-5
CASSRNTEAFF
>14|TRBV5-1
CASSLSAGAAEAFF
>18|TRBV7-2
CASSLGLAGTGAKNIQYF
>14|TRBV19
CASSIGNRDTEAFF
>14|TRBV5-1
CASSRQAMNTEAFF
>12|TRBV4-3
CASSRGSQTQYF
>15|TRBV7-9
CASSLGDSGTGELFF
>17|TRBV5-1
CASSLEWGGGGTDTQYF
>15|TRBV6-5
CASSPTGRVNQPQHF
>16|TRBV9
CASSTSVAGYYNEQFF
>13|TRBV5-6
CASSGTGLPPLHF
>13|TRBV6-5
CASSSGGDYGYTF
>13|TRBV2
CATRREGGNEQFF
>18|TRBV9
CASSANRQGYATNYGYTF
>14|TRBV5-1
CASSLGLPTGELFF
>18|TRBV9
CASSVASGKGSGGDEQFF
>17|TRBV7-2
CASSLKGIGGSQNEQFF
>13|TRBV10-3
CAIRDRGSGEAFF
>15|TRBV4-3
CASSQEGSIREKLFF
>14|TRBV6-5
CASSQQAPNTEAFF
>14|TRBV19
CASSNELAGGFQYF
>16|TRBV3-1/TRBV3-2
CASSLHQGTANYGYTF
>14|TRBV3-1/TRBV3-2
CASSQRGGPETQYF
>15|TRBV2
CASTPGTGGAYEQYF
>17|TRBV3-1/TRBV3-2
CASSPEDRGLPGYGYTF
>17|TRBV20-1
CSASRGGVGTSGYEQYF
>16|TRBV6-6
CASSSPGSKMNTEAFF
>14|TRBV7-6
CASSFGTGFAKLFF